The source of this T cell receptor beta chain is a study of T cell changes during pregnancy in multiple sclerosis. Profiled with immunoSEQ multiplex PCR; TCRdb holds only in-frame clones, not every one. The sample lists tens of thousands of clones, 90% occurring once. V dropped 1 base and J dropped 1; count of bases not matched to a gene: 7. This CDR3 has 17 amino acids. In germline, CDR1 is SGHTA, CDR2 FQGNSA. This receptor was taken from a female donor with multiple sclerosis, enrolled in a pregnancy study. V usage is TRBV7-2 and J usage is TRBJ2-5; 9 bases line up with TRBD2. The sample here was peripheral blood, taken in the third trimester of pregnancy. In nucleotides, the CDR3 is TGTGCCAGCAGCTTAGGGGCGAGCGGGGGGATCCAAGAGACCCAGTACTTC. Its protein is CASSLGASGGIQETQYF.